These 25 T cell receptor beta chains share one sample of origin, sequenced in a study of cytomegalovirus exposure and HLA in healthy donors (dated by TCRdb to the late 2010s). Library construction relied on the immunoSEQ multiplex PCR assay. For the multiplex PCR, a mixture combining 60 forward primers for TCR Vbeta segments and 13 reverse primers for TCR Jbeta segments was used. TCRdb's version of the immuneACCESS table is confined to in-frame rearrangements and falls short of the full clone set. An unresolved V gene accounts for under half of the shortfall where checked; the remainder is of unknown origin. For this sample the table gives 130,000 or so clones, of which more than 70% were detected only once. Clones ranked in the top ten supply roughly 1.1% of the sample. The source material was PBMCs. The receptor source for this set is a male donor in good health and CMV-seronegative.

This rearrangement joins TRBV7-2 to TRBJ2-2, with TRBD2 identical over 9 bases. CDR3 length: 15 amino acids. Germline CDR1 reads SGHTA; CDR2 reads FQGNSA. Losses at the gene ends were 1 base for V and 7 bases for J; bases not matched to a gene: 4. This CDR3 reads CASSLGGSGSGELFF. The DNA for the CDR3 is TGTGCCAGCAGCTTAGGAGGTAGCGGGAGCGGGGAGCTGTTTTTT.

V usage is TRBV19 and J usage is TRBJ2-4; no clear D gene. This CDR3 comprises 13 residues. Trimming stripped 4 bases from V and 0 bases from J, with 4 bases between. The germline gives CDR1 LNHDA, CDR2 SQIVND (reference sequence). CDR3 in DNA: TGTGCCAGTAGTACAGTAGCCAAAAACATTCAGTACTTC. Translation: CASSTVAKNIQYF. Full variable domain (remainder filled in from reference TRBV19 and TRBJ2-4): DGGITQSPKYLFRKEGQNVTLSCEQNLNHDAMYWYRQDPGQGLRLIYYSQIVNDFQKGDIAEGYSVSREKKESFPLTVTSAQKNPTAFYLCASSTVAKNIQYFGAGTRLSVL.

CDR3 DNA: TGTGCCAGCTCACCAGGCACCACTAGCAATCAGCCCCAGCATTTT. Protein sequence: CASSPGTTSNQPQHF. This rearrangement joins TRBV18 to TRBJ1-5; D not resolved. Germline V CDR1 and CDR2: KGHSH, LQKENI. The CDR3 is made up of 15 amino acids. With 2 bases removed from V and 0 bases from J, the gap between germline ends came to 8 bases.

The V gene is TRBV7-2, the J gene TRBJ2-3, with D perhaps matching TRBD1 (5 bases). CDR1 SGHTA and CDR2 FQGNSA come from the germline V gene. This CDR3 region has 14 residues. V was cut by 3 bases and J by 2 bases, with 9 bases left in between. The CDR3 loop is CASSLQGLTDTQYF. The CDR3, as DNA: TGTGCCAGCAGCTTGCAGGGCCTCACAGATACGCAGTATTTT.

The chain combines TRBV19 with TRBJ2-5; the D is unclear. This CDR3 comprises 14 residues. In germline, CDR1 is LNHDA, CDR2 SQIVND (reference sequence). The V end lost 3 bases, the J end lost 1 base, and 9 bases lay between the germline ends. This CDR3 is CASSISRVQETQYF. The CDR3 bases are TGTGCCAGTAGTATCAGCCGGGTCCAAGAGACCCAGTACTTC.

The chain is built from TRBV19 and TRBJ1-2, with no clear D. Germline-derived CDR1 and CDR2 are LNHDA and SQIVND (reference sequence). Trimming took off 4 bases at V and 4 bases at J, with 10 bases between the two ends. The length of the CDR3 is 13 residues. For the CDR3, the DNA is TGTGCCAGTAGTACCCCTGAGCTCTATGGCTACACCTTC. Its protein is CASSTPELYGYTF.

This chain connects TRBV29-1 to TRBJ1-1; D gene uncertain. V lost 1 base and J 2 bases, leaving 11 bases between the germline ends. Germline CDR1 is SQVTM and CDR2 is ANQGSEA. This CDR3 has 14 amino acids. CDR3 sequence: CSVEAQPSNTEAFF. In nucleotides, the CDR3 is TGCAGCGTTGAAGCACAGCCTTCAAACACTGAAGCTTTCTTT.

The V gene is TRBV30, the J gene TRBJ1-5; D is possibly TRBD1 (6 bases). Germline V lookup: CDR1 GTSNPN, CDR2 SVGIG (reference sequence). The V gene lost 0 bases and the J gene lost 6 bases, with 9 bases spanning the gap. This CDR3 has 13 amino acids. CDR3 bases: TGTGCCTGGAGTGTACAGGGTTTTCAGCCCCAGCATTTT. Its protein is CAWSVQGFQPQHF.

This CDR3 reads CAAGGLAGEGETQYF. In DNA form, the CDR3 reads TGTGCCGCAGGGGGACTAGCGGGGGAGGGAGAGACCCAGTACTTC. The chain couples TRBV4-2 to TRBJ2-5; 14 positions match TRBD2. The CDR3 is 15 residues long. Germline lookup yields CDR1 LGHNA and CDR2 YNFKEQ. The junction had 9 bases not matched to a gene; V was cut back by 11 bases and J by 4 bases.

This chain uses TRBV27 with TRBJ1-5; 10 positions match TRBD1. Germline assignment: CDR1 MNHEY and CDR2 SMNVEV (reference sequence). The J segment lost 4 bases and the V segment lost 7 bases, leaving 7 bases of the junction unmatched. This CDR3 spans 15 amino acids. In DNA, the CDR3 is TGTGCCAGCACCCCTCGGGGACAGGGGAATCAGCCCCAGCATTTT. As protein: CASTPRGQGNQPQHF.

The CDR3 protein is CASSLGGQGTEGYTF. CDR3 coding DNA: TGTGCCAGCAGCTTAGGGGGACAGGGGACGGAGGGCTACACCTTC. The J gene is TRBJ1-2, the V gene TRBV7-2; 10 bases are a match to TRBD1. Trimming at V came to 1 base and at J to 8 bases, leaving 7 bases not matched to a gene. Germline V gene lookup returns CDR1 SGHTA and CDR2 FQGNSA. The CDR3 has 15 amino acids.

This clone appeared a single time. For the CDR3, the DNA is TGTGCCAGCAGTGCTGGACTAGTTGCGAACACCGGGGAGCTGTTTTTT. This encodes CASSAGLVANTGELFF. The chain joins TRBV25-1 to TRBJ2-2; 7 bases map to TRBD2. This CDR3 is built from 16 residues. The germline V gene encodes CDR1 MGHDK and CDR2 SYGVNS. After removal of 4 bases from V and 0 bases from J, the junction contained 5 bases not matched to a gene.

The chain uses TRBV7-9 and TRBJ1-4; 7 positions agree with TRBD1. CDR1 and CDR2 (germline): SEHNR, FQNEAQ (reference sequence). J was trimmed by 0 bases and V by 5 bases; bases with no gene match: 12. This CDR3 spans 18 amino acids. CDR3 in amino acids: CASSPRGQGSSTNEKLFF. DNA for the CDR3: TGTGCCAGCAGCCCTAGGGGGCAGGGTTCCTCAACTAATGAAAAACTGTTTTTT.

This chain links TRBV5-1 with TRBJ1-5; tentative D call: TRBD1 (5 bases). V lost 4 bases to trimming and J lost 7 bases, with 12 bases between them. Germline V CDR1 and CDR2: SGHRS, YFSETQ. The CDR3 covers 13 residues. This CDR3 reads CASSPTGGQPQHF. CDR3 bases: TGCGCCAGCAGCCCTACAGGAGGGCAGCCCCAGCATTTT.

The CDR3 nucleotides read TGTGCCAGCAGCCAAAGGGGGGGCTTTTACGAGCAGTACTTC. Its protein product is CASSQRGGFYEQYF. The chain has TRBV7-2 and TRBJ2-7, with TRBD2 as a possible D gene (7 bases). The CDR3 consists of 14 residues. Germline CDR1 SGHTA, CDR2 FQGNSA. V lost 5 bases and J lost 4, with 15 bases in between.

This clone was seen once. This chain uses TRBV5-1 with TRBJ1-1; D is perhaps TRBD1 (5 bases). Trimming left V 1 base short and J 0 bases short, with 7 bases between. There are 14 residues in the CDR3. Germline CDR1 reads SGHRS; CDR2 reads YFSETQ. The CDR3 spells CASSLWGMNTEAFF. CDR3 bases: TGCGCCAGCAGCTTGTGGGGCATGAACACTGAAGCTTTCTTT.

The rearrangement uses TRBV18 and TRBJ2-5, with 9 bases aligning to TRBD1. V trimming: 4 bases; J trimming: 1 base; junction bases outside the gene matches: 10. This CDR3 has 17 amino acids. Per the germline V gene, CDR1 is KGHSH and CDR2 is LQKENI. CDR3 DNA sequence: TGTGCCAGCTCACTTTTTGGACAGGGGTTTCCCCAAGAGACCCAGTACTTC. Translating it yields CASSLFGQGFPQETQYF.

This clone was detected once. The chain has TRBV12-5 and TRBJ2-7; 7 bases are a match to TRBD1. The CDR3 has 13 amino acids. Germline trimming cut 3 bases from V and 4 bases from J; bases unmatched to any gene: 3. Germline values: CDR1 LGHNT, CDR2 FRNRAP. This CDR3 reads CASGLQGWYEQYF. In nucleotides, the CDR3 is TGTGCTAGTGGTTTACAGGGGTGGTACGAGCAGTACTTC.

About this clone: At one of its ends the junction is not consistent with the germline gene, which may arise from a read error. The chain recombines TRBV7-7 with TRBJ2-3, with 8 bases matching TRBD2. The V gene's germline CDR1 is SSHAT and CDR2 FNYEAQ (reference sequence). The CDR3 extends over 15 amino acids. The CDR3 region is CASSLNRGGSDTQYF. For the CDR3, the DNA is TGTGCTAGCAGCTTAAACCGGGGGGGCTCAGATACGCAGTATTTT. Variable domain in full (rest from reference TRBV7-7 and TRBJ2-3): GAGVSQSPRYKVTKRGQDVTLRCDPISSHATLYWYQQALGQGPEFLTYFNYEAQPDKSGLPSDRFSAERPEGSISTLTIQRTEQRDSAMYRCASSLNRGGSDTQYFGPGTRLTVL.

The genes are TRBV7-2 and TRBJ2-4; unclear D gene. CDR3 length: 15 residues. The ends were cut back, 1 base at V and 1 base at J, with 8 bases in the middle. CDR1 and CDR2 from the germline V gene are SGHTA and FQGNSA. In DNA form, the CDR3 reads TGTGCCAGCAGCTTAGTTCCTCGGGCCAAAAACATTCAGTACTTC. Its protein product is CASSLVPRAKNIQYF.

This chain links TRBV5-4 with TRBJ2-5; weak D call: TRBD2 (6 bases). V lost 4 bases and J lost 0, with 10 bases in between. The germline gives CDR1 SGHNT, CDR2 YYREEE (reference sequence). This CDR3 region has 14 residues. The chain's CDR3 is CASSPGTYQETQYF. CDR3 coding DNA: TGTGCCAGCAGCCCCGGGACTTACCAAGAGACCCAGTACTTC.

The chain recombines TRBV9 with TRBJ1-1; 7 nucleotides match TRBD1. The CDR3 is 15 amino acids. Trimming at V came to 5 bases and at J to 5 bases, leaving 12 bases not matched to a gene. CDR1 and CDR2 (germline): SGDLS, YYNGEE. The CDR3 DNA reads as TGTGCCAGCAGACCCCTAGACAGGGTAGCGACTGAAGCTTTCTTT. Residues: CASRPLDRVATEAFF.

This chain joins TRBV30 and TRBJ2-2; possibly TRBD1 for D (6 bases). The length of the CDR3 is 14 residues. V shed 2 bases and J shed 7 bases, with 14 bases lying between them. Germline V gene sequence: CDR1 GTSNPN, CDR2 SVGIG (reference sequence). The CDR3 DNA reads TGTGCCTGGAGTAAGGACAGTTCGTACGGGGAGCTGTTTTTT. Translated: CAWSKDSSYGELFF.

This chain connects TRBV19 to TRBJ1-1; 7 nucleotides line up with TRBD1. V trimming: 7 bases; J trimming: 3 bases; junction bases outside the gene matches: 14. The CDR3 runs to 16 residues. Per the germline V gene, CDR1 is LNHDA and CDR2 is SQIVND (reference sequence). CDR3 sequence reads: CASTEGQPYWDTEAFF. CDR3 DNA: TGTGCCAGTACCGAGGGACAGCCATACTGGGACACTGAAGCTTTCTTT.

V and J are TRBV5-1 and TRBJ2-3; D unclear. The CDR3 totals 13 residues. Germline loops: CDR1 SGHRS, CDR2 YFSETQ. V lost 4 bases, J lost 0 bases, and 6 bases lay in between. CDR3 sequence (DNA): TGCGCCAGCAGCGGCACAAGCACAGATACGCAGTATTTT. It encodes CASSGTSTDTQYF. Based on the CDR3 plus reference TRBV5-1 and TRBJ2-3, the full variable domain is KAGVTQTPRYLIKTRGQQVTLSCSPISGHRSVSWYQQTPGQGLQFLFEYFSETQRNKGNFPGRFSGRQFSNSRSEMNVSTLELGDSALYLCASSGTSTDTQYFGPGTRLTVL.